The 3 T cell receptor beta chains presented below share a single source sample, sequenced in a study of OX40 agonist ivuxolimab in advanced cancers. Method: immunoSEQ multiplex PCR; TCRdb's copy keeps in-frame clones and lacks some. The top ten clones hold more than 0.5% of a sample with around 70,000 clones, roughly 87% of them seen once. This specimen was CD4+ or CD8+ T cells sorted from blood, taken in a trial of the OX40 agonist ivuxolimab. The origin of the receptors is an adult with an advanced solid tumor such as melanoma, head and neck, liver or kidney cancer.

The gene calls are TRBV19 and TRBJ1-2; D call uncertain. CDR3 length: 15 residues. V was cut by 8 bases and J by 3 bases, with 19 bases left in between. Germline V gene sequence: CDR1 LNHDA, CDR2 SQIVND (reference sequence). The chain's CDR3 is CASHPRRVRDYGYTF. CDR3 coding DNA: TGTGCCAGTCATCCCCGGAGGGTGAGGGACTATGGCTACACCTTC. Full variable domain (outside the CDR3, taken from reference TRBV19 and TRBJ1-2): DGGITQSPKYLFRKEGQNVTLSCEQNLNHDAMYWYRQDPGQGLRLIYYSQIVNDFQKGDIAEGYSVSREKKESFPLTVTSAQKNPTAFYLCASHPRRVRDYGYTFGSGTRLTVV.

This chain connects TRBV14 to TRBJ1-1, with TRBD1 matching over 9 bases. The trim removed 4 bases at V and 4 bases at J, leaving 1 base unmatched. CDR3 size: 13 residues. Per the germline V gene, CDR1 is SGHDN and CDR2 is FVKESK. The chain's CDR3 is CASSRDRVTEAFF. CDR3 sequence (DNA): TGTGCCAGCAGCCGGGACAGGGTCACTGAAGCTTTCTTT.

The chain joins TRBV7-9 to TRBJ1-6; 9 positions match TRBD1. The trim removed 6 bases at V and 9 bases at J, leaving 6 bases unmatched. The V gene's germline CDR1 is SEHNR and CDR2 FQNEAQ (reference sequence). The CDR3 has 14 residues. In DNA form, the CDR3 reads TGTGCCAGCAGGCGGACAGGGGAGGGTTCACCCCTCCACTTT. Its protein is CASRRTGEGSPLHF.